These 30 T cell receptor beta chains originate from one sample sequenced in a study of blood T cell repertoires in COVID-19 (TCRdb year 2020). Library creation used the immunoSEQ multiplex PCR assay. TCRdb holds this immuneACCESS table with in-frame rearrangements only. Some clones are missing; in checked studies, unresolved V genes explain under half, and the rest has no known cause. Counted in this sample were approximately 190,000 clones; 70% to 90% of them appeared once. In total, the top ten clones hold around 6% of the sample. The sequenced material came from peripheral blood. The receptors come from a man in his forties with active or convalescent COVID-19.

V and J are TRBV6-1 and TRBJ1-1; maybe TRBD1 (5 bases). The CDR3 loop spans 15 amino acids. Trimming took 1 base from V and 4 from J, leaving 13 bases between them. CDR1 MNHNS and CDR2 SASEGT come from the germline V gene. CDR3 sequence (DNA): TGTGCCAGCAGTGAAGAGGGACTGGGATCCACTGAAGCTTTCTTT. It is translated as CASSEEGLGSTEAFF.

This clone is categorized as medium-sized. The V call is TRBV4-3, the J call TRBJ1-1, with D hard to call. This CDR3 comprises 15 residues. Deletions cut 0 bases from V and 4 bases from J, with 12 bases between. Germline CDR1 reads LGHNA; CDR2 reads YSLEER. For the CDR3, the DNA is TGCGCCAGCAGCCAAGATCTCATGGCCAGCACTGAAGCTTTCTTT. This encodes CASSQDLMASTEAFF.

CDR3 sequence reads: CASSLAGLGNTIYF. In DNA form, the CDR3 reads TGTGCCAGCAGTCTTGCAGGGTTAGGAAACACCATATATTTT. The rearrangement joins TRBV27 to TRBJ1-3; weak D call: TRBD1 (5 bases). Germline-derived CDR1 and CDR2 are MNHEY and SMNVEV (reference sequence). V lost 5 bases to trimming and J lost 4 bases, with 12 bases between them. The CDR3 is 14 amino acids.

The rearrangement joins TRBV27 to TRBJ2-3, with 9 bases lining up with TRBD1. The length of the CDR3 is 14 residues. Trimming removed 7 bases from V and 4 bases from J; junction bases left unmatched: 6. Germline-derived CDR1 and CDR2 are MNHEY and SMNVEV (reference sequence). CDR3 sequence: CASIRTGVADTQYF. Written as DNA, the CDR3 is TGTGCCAGCATCCGGACAGGGGTGGCAGATACGCAGTATTTT.

CDR3: CASSLDSGGYYEQYF. The DNA for the CDR3 is TGCGCCAGCAGCTTGGATTCAGGGGGTTACTACGAGCAGTACTTC. The chain couples TRBV5-1 to TRBJ2-7, with 7 positions matching TRBD1. The CDR3 has 15 amino acids. CDR1 SGHRS and CDR2 YFSETQ come from the germline V gene. Germline trimming cut 0 bases from V and 3 bases from J; bases unmatched to any gene: 6.

This clone was counted a single time. The chain couples TRBV28 to TRBJ1-2; D unresolved. V lost 6 bases, J lost 5 bases, and 13 bases lay in between. The germline V gene encodes CDR1 MDHEN and CDR2 SYDVKM. CDR3 length equals 13 residues. In DNA form, the CDR3 reads TGTGCCAGCAGGGGGATCGGGAGGTATGGCTACACCTTC. Encoded protein: CASRGIGRYGYTF.

The J gene is TRBJ2-1, the V gene TRBV18; a weak D match, TRBD2 (5 bases). The CDR3 totals 13 residues. Germline assignment: CDR1 KGHSH and CDR2 LQKENI. The V end lost 3 bases, the J end lost 4 bases, and 7 bases lay between the germline ends. Written as DNA, the CDR3 is TGTGCCAGCTCACCGACTAATTACAATGAGCAGTTCTTC. It encodes CASSPTNYNEQFF. Supplemented by reference TRBV18 and TRBJ2-1, the full variable domain reads NAGVMQNPRHLVRRRGQEARLRCSPMKGHSHVYWYRQLPEEGLKFMVYLQKENIIDESGMPKERFSAEFPKEGPSILRIQQVVRGDSAAYFCASSPTNYNEQFFGPGTRLTVL.

The V call is TRBV19, the J call TRBJ1-5, with a weak D call TRBD1 (5 bases). CDR3 length equals 14 residues. Germline CDR1 is LNHDA and CDR2 is SQIVND (reference sequence). Trimming shortened V by 5 bases and J by 5 bases, and 13 bases separated the two germline ends. CDR3 nucleotides: TGTGCCAGTAGTCCCCAGGGATTGGATCAGCCCCAGCATTTT. It yields the protein CASSPQGLDQPQHF. The variable domain in full, completed from reference TRBV19 and TRBJ1-5, reads DGGITQSPKYLFRKEGQNVTLSCEQNLNHDAMYWYRQDPGQGLRLIYYSQIVNDFQKGDIAEGYSVSREKKESFPLTVTSAQKNPTAFYLCASSPQGLDQPQHFGDGTRLSIL.

This sequence joins TRBV5-1 and TRBJ1-1; TRBD1 agrees at 7 bases. With 4 bases clipped from V and 5 bases from J, the junction kept 11 bases outside the gene matches. Germline loops: CDR1 SGHRS, CDR2 YFSETQ. The CDR3 runs to 15 residues. The CDR3 protein is CASSPSTGERTEAFF. CDR3 DNA: TGCGCCAGCAGCCCATCAACAGGGGAGAGGACTGAAGCTTTCTTT.

The chain has TRBV7-3 and TRBJ1-4; maybe TRBD1 (6 bases). The germline V gene has CDR1 SGHTA and CDR2 FQGTGA. Between the trimmed V and J ends, which lost 2 bases and 12 bases, there was a span of 13 bases. The CDR3 extends over 13 amino acids. CDR3 sequence: CASSLDRGSQLFF. The CDR3 DNA reads as TGTGCCAGCAGCTTAGATAGGGGGTCACAACTGTTTTTT.

V and J are TRBV27 and TRBJ1-5; D call uncertain. V shed 2 bases and J shed 9 bases, with 17 bases lying between them. The CDR3 sequence is 15 residues long. Germline lookup yields CDR1 MNHEY and CDR2 SMNVEV (reference sequence). This chain's CDR3 is CASSLNPWQSSPQHF. CDR3 sequence (DNA): TGTGCCAGCAGTTTAAACCCTTGGCAGTCGTCGCCCCAGCATTTT.

The chain carries TRBV4-1 and TRBJ1-3, with 9 bases matching TRBD1. Germline V gene data show CDR1 as MGHRA and CDR2 as YSYEKL. The CDR3 runs 17 residues. The ends lost 1 base at V and 0 bases at J; junction bases unmatched: 4. This chain's CDR3 is CASSQGPTGGSGNTIYF. DNA of the CDR3: TGCGCCAGCAGCCAAGGACCGACAGGGGGCTCTGGAAACACCATATATTTT.

The chain recombines TRBV5-1 with TRBJ1-4, with D maybe TRBD1 (5 bases). CDR1 is SGHRS, CDR2 YFSETQ, per germline. Trimming removed 0 bases from V and 6 bases from J, with 12 bases in between. The CDR3 is made up of 15 amino acids. The CDR3 nucleotides are TGCGCCAGCAGCTTGGGCCCAGGGATAGATGAAAAACTGTTTTTT. This sequence encodes CASSLGPGIDEKLFF.

The chain carries TRBV27 and TRBJ1-2; tentative D call: TRBD1 (6 bases). Germline V gene data show CDR1 as MNHEY and CDR2 as SMNVEV (reference sequence). There are 15 residues in the CDR3. V lost 5 bases to trimming and J lost 3 bases, with 16 bases between them. CDR3 coding DNA: TGTGCCAGCAGTGAAAGGCCAGGGGTGCACTATGGCTACACCTTC. Encoded protein: CASSERPGVHYGYTF.

V is TRBV5-1 and J is TRBJ1-2; 8 bases are shared with TRBD1. Germline loops: CDR1 SGHRS, CDR2 YFSETQ. The CDR3 length is 14 residues. Losses at the gene ends were 6 bases for V and 7 bases for J; bases not matched to a gene: 11. The CDR3 reads CASTGDRSYSGYTF. The CDR3 DNA sequence: TGCGCCAGCACCGGGGACAGGTCTTACTCTGGCTACACCTTC.

The J gene is TRBJ1-1, the V gene TRBV6-5, with 7 positions matching TRBD1. CDR3 length: 14 residues. J was trimmed by 1 base and V by 6 bases; bases with no gene match: 5. The germline V gene encodes CDR1 MNHEY and CDR2 SVGAGI. In DNA form, the CDR3 reads TGTGCCAGCAGGCAACAGGGGTCGAACACTGAAGCTTTCTTT. Residues: CASRQQGSNTEAFF.

This clone was seen a handful of times. V gene TRBV5-1 combines with J gene TRBJ2-7; 8 bases line up with TRBD1. V trimming: 0 bases; J trimming: 5 bases; junction bases outside the gene matches: 10. Germline CDR1 SGHRS, CDR2 YFSETQ. The CDR3 contains 16 residues. The CDR3 loop is CASSLGGQGKANEQYF. In DNA form, the CDR3 reads TGCGCCAGCAGCTTGGGTGGACAGGGAAAGGCCAACGAGCAGTACTTC.

The genes are TRBV2 and TRBJ1-2; D not resolved. The CDR3 contains 16 residues. Trimming took off 1 base at V and 8 bases at J, with 20 bases between the two ends. CDR1 SNHLY and CDR2 FYNNEI come from the germline V gene. Written as DNA, the CDR3 is TGTGCCAGCAGTGAAGGCCCGGGTCAGGTCGAGGGAGGCTACACCTTC. Translation gives CASSEGPGQVEGGYTF.

The chain employs TRBV19 and TRBJ2-2; D gene uncertain. The V gene's germline CDR1 is LNHDA and CDR2 SQIVND (reference sequence). Trimming cost V 6 bases and J 6 bases, with 14 bases left between them. The CDR3 extends over 14 amino acids. As DNA, the CDR3 is TGTGCCAGTAGCAGACAAGCAGCCTCCGGGGAGCTGTTTTTT. It encodes CASSRQAASGELFF.

This rearrangement joins TRBV5-1 to TRBJ2-6, with 10 bases fitting TRBD1. Germline V CDR1 and CDR2: SGHRS, YFSETQ. The CDR3 runs to 20 residues. The junction had 11 bases not matched to a gene; V was cut back by 0 bases and J by 2 bases. CDR3 DNA: TGCGCCAGCAGCTTGGATGGATACACGACAGGGGGCGCTGGGGCCAACGTCCTGACTTTC. Translated: CASSLDGYTTGGAGANVLTF.

This chain joins TRBV2 and TRBJ2-1; TRBD2 aligns across 8 bases. Unmatched junction bases numbered 9, after V lost 5 bases and J lost 6 bases. Per germline, CDR1 SNHLY and CDR2 FYNNEI. The CDR3 length is 15 residues. CDR3 loop: CASSNDGGALNEQFF. DNA of the CDR3: TGTGCCAGCAGTAATGACGGGGGGGCTCTCAATGAGCAGTTCTTC.

This chain joins TRBV6-2 or TRBV6-3 and TRBJ1-1, with D maybe TRBD1 (5 bases). The CDR3 totals 11 residues. V was cut by 5 bases and J by 12 bases, with 13 bases left in between. From germline, CDR1 is MNHEY and CDR2 SVGEGT. CDR3 region: CASSIRQIPFF. Here the CDR3 DNA reads TGTGCCAGCAGTATCAGACAGATCCCTTTCTTT.

This clone was detected only a few times. Without the conserved terminal phenylalanine or tryptophan, this CDR3 likely stems from a read error. The limits of the CDR3 on the DNA are not certain, so only TCRdb's listed CDR3 is given. This chain connects TRBV21-1 to TRBJ1-2; the tabulated D call, TRBD1, remains unverified against the DNA. TRBV21-1 is annotated as a pseudogene. The CDR3 is 8 amino acids in total, end residues counted. The CDR3 loop is CASSKRTV.

This rearrangement joins TRBV29-1 to TRBJ2-7, with a tentative D call TRBD1 (6 bases). Germline assignment: CDR1 SQVTM and CDR2 ANQGSEA. This CDR3 spans 13 amino acids. Between the trimmed V and J ends, which lost 1 base and 0 bases, there was a span of 7 bases. The CDR3 bases are TGCAGCGTTGAAGCGGGACACTCCTACGAGCAGTACTTC. Encoded protein: CSVEAGHSYEQYF.

The CDR3 region has the DNA TGCGCCAGCAGTGAGTTTAGGACTAGCGGGGGGGCGTTAGATACGCAGTATTTT. Its translation is CASSEFRTSGGALDTQYF. V is TRBV10-2 and J is TRBJ2-3; TRBD2 aligns across 15 bases. Germline V gene data show CDR1 as WSHSY and CDR2 as SAAADI. The CDR3 runs 18 residues. J gave up 5 bases and V 1 base, and 7 bases lay outside the gene matches.

The CDR3 DNA follows: TGTGCCAGCAGTCACGGGGGGAACTATGGCTACACCTTC. The encoded protein is CASSHGGNYGYTF. The rearrangement links TRBV4-2 to TRBJ1-2, with a tentative D call TRBD1 (5 bases). CDR1 LGHNA and CDR2 YNFKEQ come from the germline V gene. CDR3 length: 13 amino acids. V was shortened by 6 bases and J by 2 bases, with 10 bases between the two germline ends.

The rearrangement joins TRBV5-1 to TRBJ1-1; the D gene is possibly TRBD1 (6 bases). The V gene lost 4 bases and the J gene lost 1 base, with 11 bases spanning the gap. The CDR3 is 14 residues long. Germline V lookup: CDR1 SGHRS, CDR2 YFSETQ. CDR3 sequence (DNA): TGCGCCAGCAGCCTAGGACAGAGGAACACTGAAGCTTTCTTT. This encodes CASSLGQRNTEAFF.

V is TRBV5-6 and J is TRBJ1-6; D might be TRBD1 (5 bases). The germline V gene encodes CDR1 SGHDT and CDR2 YYEEEE. V shed 4 bases and J shed 10 bases, with 15 bases lying between them. The CDR3 spans 14 residues. CDR3 region: CASSGGTAESPLHF. Written as DNA, the CDR3 is TGTGCCAGCAGCGGGGGGACCGCGGAATCACCCCTCCACTTT.

For this clone: Germline is not matched at one junction end, which may reflect a read error. The rearrangement uses TRBV5-1 and TRBJ2-1, with 8 bases that match TRBD1. Per germline, CDR1 SGHRS and CDR2 YFSETQ. The CDR3 contains 16 residues. The CDR3 is CVSSLTGGSSYNEQFF. The CDR3 region has the DNA TGCGTCAGCAGCCTAACAGGGGGGAGCTCCTACAATGAGCAGTTCTTC.

The chain couples TRBV7-9 to TRBJ2-1, with TRBD2 identical over 10 bases. The CDR3 contains 16 residues. Germline lookup yields CDR1 SEHNR and CDR2 FQNEAQ (reference sequence). Trimming at V came to 2 bases and at J to 6 bases, leaving 7 bases not matched to a gene. This CDR3 is CASSLLLAGVLNEQFF. CDR3 DNA: TGTGCCAGCAGCTTACTCCTAGCGGGAGTTCTCAATGAGCAGTTCTTC. Drawing the rest from reference TRBV7-9 and TRBJ2-1, the complete variable domain is DTGVSQNPRHKITKRGQNVTFRCDPISEHNRLYWYRQTLGQGPEFLTYFQNEAQLEKSRLLSDRFSAERPKGSFSTLEIQRTEQGDSAMYLCASSLLLAGVLNEQFFGPGTRLTVL.